There are many counts of the clone carrying this T cell receptor beta chain. As yet, its antigen is unknown. TCRdb reprocessed the 5' RACE reads with MiXCR, giving one entry per CDR3 protein. The sample consists of around 550,000 distinct CDR3 sequences, 15% of them appearing once. The data were taken from a study of identical twins. Study conclusions and caveats: Conclusions rested on cross-sectional statistics rather than following the same donors. Out-of-frame alpha sequences common to twins exhibited a surplus of low generation probability.

The germline gives CDR1 LGHDT, CDR2 YNNKEL (reference sequence). V was cut by 0 bases and J by 10 bases, with 10 bases left in between. CDR3 length equals 14 residues. These data were also filed under a second study, of yellow fever vaccine responses in identical twins. From that study: Among the twins, the vaccine T cell response reportedly seemed partly convergent and partly personalized.

The receptor's source is a woman aged 18-35 years in good health. The V gene is TRBV3-1, the J gene TRBJ1-6; D is perhaps TRBD1 (5 bases). The sample taken for sequencing was CD4+ T cells sorted from blood. CDR3 in amino acids: CASSQDTRGSPLHF. The CDR3, as DNA: TGTGCCAGCAGCCAAGATACCCGGGGGTCACCCCTCCACTTT.